A selection of T cell receptor beta chains follows, all from one sample in a study of T-cell memory formation after mild COVID-19. Using its own MiXCR run on the 5' RACE reads, TCRdb lists one record per CDR3 protein. The sample consists of hundreds of thousands of distinct CDR3 sequences, roughly 20% of them appearing once. Sequenced material: PBMCs or a T cell subset sorted from them (not recorded which). These receptors were obtained from an adult woman who had mild COVID-19 (a few samples of this study predate the infection). Cell type and time point are not known. Both conserved end residues are trimmed from each CDR3. Each record gives: CDR3 protein, J gene, V gene, D gene. D genes are given only for firm matches.

CDR3aa: ASSPRGGLGNQPQH; j_gene: TRBJ1-5; v_gene: TRBV3-1; d_gene: NA
CDR3aa: ASTVTGTGFHEQY; j_gene: TRBJ2-7; v_gene: TRBV12-3/TRBV12-4; d_gene: TRBD1
CDR3aa: ASSLQTGQISGNTIY; j_gene: TRBJ1-3; v_gene: TRBV4-1; d_gene: NA
CDR3aa: SASGRSGIQETQY; j_gene: TRBJ2-5; v_gene: TRBV20-1; d_gene: TRBD2
CDR3aa: ASSLETSSETQY; j_gene: TRBJ2-5; v_gene: TRBV7-7; d_gene: TRBD2
CDR3aa: ASSLTGQGSYEQY; j_gene: TRBJ2-7; v_gene: TRBV7-3; d_gene: TRBD1
CDR3aa: SVETRTGTSYEQY; j_gene: TRBJ2-7; v_gene: TRBV29-1; d_gene: TRBD1
CDR3aa: ASSLKGGLGQNTEAF; j_gene: TRBJ1-1; v_gene: TRBV5-5; d_gene: NA
CDR3aa: ASSQADRENTEAF; j_gene: TRBJ1-1; v_gene: TRBV3-1; d_gene: TRBD1
CDR3aa: ASQGGLYGYT; j_gene: TRBJ1-2; v_gene: TRBV19; d_gene: NA
CDR3aa: ACGKAGGGNTGELF; j_gene: TRBJ2-2; v_gene: TRBV7-2; d_gene: TRBD2
CDR3aa: ASSTGTANTEAF; j_gene: TRBJ1-1; v_gene: TRBV5-4; d_gene: TRBD1
CDR3aa: SARDVTGLAEAF; j_gene: TRBJ1-1; v_gene: TRBV20-1; d_gene: NA
CDR3aa: ASSKPSLGQGSNEQF; j_gene: TRBJ2-1; v_gene: TRBV21-1; d_gene: NA
CDR3aa: ASSLGQTSSGNTIY; j_gene: TRBJ1-3; v_gene: TRBV11-2; d_gene: NA
CDR3aa: ASKFNRFTADTQY; j_gene: TRBJ2-3; v_gene: TRBV7-8; d_gene: NA
CDR3aa: ASRPRQGNTEAF; j_gene: TRBJ1-1; v_gene: TRBV6-5; d_gene: TRBD1
CDR3aa: SAVRSGTDTQY; j_gene: TRBJ2-3; v_gene: TRBV29-1; d_gene: NA
CDR3aa: ASSPTEGRPQH; j_gene: TRBJ1-5; v_gene: TRBV18; d_gene: NA
CDR3aa: ASSQAGTPTGAQY; j_gene: TRBJ2-5; v_gene: TRBV4-3; d_gene: TRBD1
CDR3aa: ASSVDREYEKLF; j_gene: TRBJ1-4; v_gene: TRBV2; d_gene: TRBD1
CDR3aa: ATSSGARGTDTQY; j_gene: TRBJ2-3; v_gene: TRBV15; d_gene: NA
CDR3aa: ASSPQGGTRADTQY; j_gene: TRBJ2-3; v_gene: TRBV4-3; d_gene: NA
CDR3aa: ASSSTSTRSFYEQY; j_gene: TRBJ2-7; v_gene: TRBV7-2; d_gene: TRBD2
CDR3aa: ASSPEVFTDTQY; j_gene: TRBJ2-3; v_gene: TRBV12-3/TRBV12-4; d_gene: NA
CDR3aa: ASSKVHDGTGISSYNEQF; j_gene: TRBJ2-1; v_gene: TRBV21-1; d_gene: NA
CDR3aa: ASRPGGGNGTQY; j_gene: TRBJ2-5; v_gene: TRBV7-6; d_gene: TRBD2